These 6 T cell receptor beta chains were sequenced from one sample in a study. Each CDR3 protein is one row after TCRdb ran MiXCR on the 5' RACE reads. This repertoire shows roughly 6,600 distinct CDR3 sequences, approximately 60% found once; its top ten account for approximately 4.1%. The specimen was tumor-infiltrating memory CD4+ T cells sorted from the breast tumor. Subset described: memory CD4+ T cells, CD4+CD45RO+CD25-. The receptors were gathered from a female donor with breast cancer.

V is TRBV6-1 and J is TRBJ1-2, with 7 bases lining up with TRBD1. CDR3 length: 13 residues. Germline V gene sequence: CDR1 MNHNS, CDR2 SASEGT. V shed 6 bases, J shed 5 bases, and the junction held 6 bases outside the gene matches. CDR3 residues: CASRATGKYGYTF. The CDR3 DNA reads as TGTGCCAGCAGAGCGACAGGGAAATATGGCTACACCTTC.

This clonotype was seen a single time. The chain is built from TRBV6-6 and TRBJ2-1, with D possibly TRBD1 on 6 matching bases. The CDR3 length is 15 residues. Deletions cut 2 bases from V and 5 bases from J, with 13 bases between. CDR1 is MNHNY, CDR2 SVGAGI, per germline (reference sequence). The DNA of the CDR3 is TGTGCCAGCAGTTACCCGACAGGAGGAAACAATGAGCAGTTCTTC. The encoded protein is CASSYPTGGNNEQFF.

Remarks on this clonotype: The junction departs from germline at one end; a sequencing error may be responsible. DNA for the CDR3: TGCGCCAGCAGCCCGGACAGGGGGTCGGCTTCCTTT. It codes for CASSPDRGSASF. The V and J genes are TRBV5-1 and TRBJ1-1, with TRBD1 matching 10 bases. Germline V gene data show CDR1 as SGHRS and CDR2 as YFSETQ. The CDR3 is made up of 12 amino acids.

The rearrangement links TRBV5-1 to TRBJ2-3; D is possibly TRBD1 (6 bases). The CDR3 consists of 12 residues. Looked up from germline, CDR1 is SGHRS and CDR2 is YFSETQ. Trimming stripped 6 bases from V and 5 bases from J, with 10 bases between. The CDR3: CASNKGEDTQYF. The CDR3 nucleotides read TGCGCCAGCAACAAGGGGGAAGATACGCAGTATTTT.

This clonotype was observed a few times. CDR3: CASSWGQETQYF. As DNA, the CDR3 is TGTGCCAGCAGCTGGGGGCAAGAGACCCAGTACTTC. The gene calls are TRBV7-9 and TRBJ2-5; either TRBD1 or TRBD2 may fit D (5 bases each). CDR3 length: 12 residues. Trimming cost V 4 bases and J 2 bases, with 5 bases left between them. From germline, CDR1 is SEHNR and CDR2 FQNEAQ (reference sequence).

The chain couples TRBV5-1 to TRBJ2-2; 10 nucleotides match TRBD2. The CDR3 is 15 residues long. CDR1 SGHRS and CDR2 YFSETQ come from the germline V gene. V shed 3 bases and J 3 bases; nucleotides not matched to a gene: 2. In DNA, the CDR3 is TGCGCCAGCAGCTATACTAGCGGGGACACCGGGGAGCTGTTTTTT. Its translation is CASSYTSGDTGELFF.